One sample yielded the 3 T cell receptor beta chains listed below, sequenced in a study of cytomegalovirus exposure and HLA in healthy donors. 60 Vbeta and 13 Jbeta primers were used in PCR. Clones were sequenced by immunoSEQ multiplex PCR, and TCRdb holds only the in-frame ones, with some missing. The sample has some 130,000 clones; 70% to 85% are singletons. The specimen was PBMCs. These receptors all stem from a woman aged 50 to 60 in good health and CMV-seropositive.

The sample holds one count of this clone. This chain links TRBV29-1 with TRBJ1-1; 9 nucleotides align to TRBD1. CDR1 is SQVTM and CDR2 is ANQGSEA in the germline V gene. This CDR3 is 15 amino acids long. Germline trimming cut 6 bases from V and 1 base from J; bases unmatched to any gene: 9. In nucleotides, the CDR3 is TGCAGCGTGGGACCGGGACAGGGAAGGAACACTGAAGCTTTCTTT. Translated: CSVGPGQGRNTEAFF.

This chain connects TRBV5-1 to TRBJ1-4; D is undetermined. This CDR3 comprises 15 residues. CDR1 is SGHRS, CDR2 YFSETQ, per germline. The V end was cut by 0 bases, the J end by 3 bases, with 9 bases between. The CDR3 bases are TGCGCCAGCAGCTTGGGAGATATCGCTAATGAAAAACTGTTTTTT. It yields the protein CASSLGDIANEKLFF. Combining the CDR3 with reference TRBV5-1 and TRBJ1-4 gives the whole variable domain KAGVTQTPRYLIKTRGQQVTLSCSPISGHRSVSWYQQTPGQGLQFLFEYFSETQRNKGNFPGRFSGRQFSNSRSEMNVSTLELGDSALYLCASSLGDIANEKLFFGSGTQLSVL.

This chain connects TRBV28 to TRBJ2-7; D perhaps matches TRBD2 (7 bases). Germline assignment: CDR1 MDHEN and CDR2 SYDVKM. V lost 5 bases, J lost 6 bases, and 20 bases lay in between. The CDR3 is 15 residues long. CDR3 sequence reads: CASSQPEGGDREQYF. CDR3 coding DNA: TGTGCCAGCAGTCAACCCGAGGGGGGGGATCGCGAGCAGTACTTC.